Listed below are T cell receptor beta chains from one sample, sequenced in a study of identical twins. From the 5' RACE reads, TCRdb called clonotypes with MiXCR, one entry per CDR3 protein. The repertoire holds approximately 700,000 distinct CDR3 sequences, approximately 6.1% seen once, with 1.5% to 2% in the top ten. Input material: naive T cells sorted from blood. These TCRs come from a young man in good health. CDR3s include the opening cysteine and the closing phenylalanine or tryptophan. The D gene is left open where the match is weak. The size entry is marked missing in some rows and otherwise reads once, few, many or a size class.

d_gene: TRBD2; j_gene: TRBJ2-5; abundance: few; v_gene: TRBV24-1; CDR3aa: CATSDSTVAGGETQYF; CDR3nt: TGTGCCACCAGTGATTCGACTGTAGCGGGAGGAGAGACCCAGTACTTC
d_gene: TRBD2; j_gene: TRBJ2-1; abundance: .; v_gene: TRBV7-6; CDR3aa: CASSLGRGRAGNEQFF; CDR3nt: TGTGCCAGCAGCTTAGGGCGCGGGAGGGCCGGCAATGAGCAGTTCTTC
d_gene: TRBD1; j_gene: TRBJ1-3; abundance: few; v_gene: TRBV11-2; CDR3aa: CASSPGQGPAGNTIYF; CDR3nt: TGTGCCAGCAGCCCGGGACAGGGACCAGCTGGAAACACCATATATTTT
d_gene: .; j_gene: TRBJ2-3; abundance: many; v_gene: TRBV12-3/TRBV12-4; CDR3aa: CASRRLSDTQYF; CDR3nt: TGTGCCAGCCGCCGACTGTCTGATACGCAGTATTTT
d_gene: TRBD2; j_gene: TRBJ2-1; abundance: many; v_gene: TRBV12-3/TRBV12-4; CDR3aa: CASTSGAGGVYNEQFF; CDR3nt: TGTGCCTCGACCTCCGGAGCGGGAGGGGTATACAATGAGCAGTTCTTC
d_gene: TRBD1; j_gene: TRBJ1-4; abundance: many; v_gene: TRBV5-1; CDR3aa: CASSFRGRNNEKLFF; CDR3nt: TGCGCCAGCAGCTTCAGGGGGCGAAATAATGAAAAACTGTTTTTT
d_gene: .; j_gene: TRBJ1-6; abundance: many; v_gene: TRBV3-1; CDR3aa: CASSQMGGANSPLHF; CDR3nt: TGTGCCAGCAGCCAGATGGGGGGGGCTAATTCACCCCTCCACTTT
d_gene: .; j_gene: TRBJ1-6; abundance: .; v_gene: TRBV25-1; CDR3aa: CASSGPTKGVNSPLHF; CDR3nt: TGTGCCAGCAGTGGCCCGACTAAGGGGGTCAATTCACCCCTCCACTTT
d_gene: .; j_gene: TRBJ2-2; abundance: few; v_gene: TRBV28; CDR3aa: CASSGRRHTGELFF; CDR3nt: TGTGCCAGCAGTGGCAGAAGACACACCGGGGAGCTGTTTTTT
d_gene: .; j_gene: TRBJ1-1; abundance: many; v_gene: TRBV4-3; CDR3aa: CASSQDSGRGEAFF; CDR3nt: TGCGCCAGCAGCCAAGACTCCGGGCGCGGTGAAGCTTTCTTT
d_gene: TRBD2; j_gene: TRBJ2-1; abundance: .; v_gene: TRBV30; CDR3aa: CAWSVGSGRIF; CDR3nt: TGTGCCTGGAGTGTGGGTAGCGGGAGGATCTTC
d_gene: TRBD1; j_gene: TRBJ2-5; abundance: .; v_gene: TRBV29-1; CDR3aa: CSARGAPTGKETQYF; CDR3nt: TGCAGTGCGCGTGGGGCCCCGACAGGGAAAGAGACCCAGTACTTC
d_gene: .; j_gene: TRBJ2-7; abundance: .; v_gene: TRBV7-2; CDR3aa: CASSLTVRGTPYEQYF; CDR3nt: TGTGCCAGCAGCTTAACGGTTCGCGGGACCCCCTACGAGCAGTACTTC
d_gene: TRBD2; j_gene: TRBJ2-7; abundance: many; v_gene: TRBV5-1; CDR3aa: CASSQGTSTSYEQYF; CDR3nt: TGCGCCAGCAGCCAAGGGACTAGCACATCCTACGAGCAGTACTTC
d_gene: TRBD2; j_gene: TRBJ2-1; abundance: many; v_gene: TRBV29-1; CDR3aa: CSALASGSSYNEQFF; CDR3nt: TGCAGCGCGCTGGCTAGCGGCAGCTCCTACAATGAGCAGTTCTTC
d_gene: TRBD2; j_gene: TRBJ2-1; abundance: many; v_gene: TRBV10-3; CDR3aa: CAIGAASGRMDNEQFF; CDR3nt: TGTGCCATCGGGGCGGCTAGCGGGAGGATGGACAATGAGCAGTTCTTC
d_gene: TRBD2; j_gene: TRBJ2-2; abundance: .; v_gene: TRBV29-1; CDR3aa: CSVALASNTGELFF; CDR3nt: TGCAGCGTTGCACTAGCGTCGAACACCGGGGAGCTGTTTTTT
d_gene: TRBD1; j_gene: TRBJ1-5; abundance: few; v_gene: TRBV5-8; CDR3aa: CASSLWRTGAQHF; CDR3nt: TGTGCCAGCAGCTTGTGGAGGACAGGTGCCCAGCATTTT
d_gene: .; j_gene: TRBJ1-1; abundance: many; v_gene: TRBV29-1; CDR3aa: CSVASPRNTEAFF; CDR3nt: TGCAGCGTTGCATCCCCTCGAAACACTGAAGCTTTCTTT
d_gene: .; j_gene: TRBJ2-1; abundance: many; v_gene: TRBV20-1; CDR3aa: CSASPLEWDKSYNEQFF; CDR3nt: TGCAGTGCTTCCCCCTTAGAGTGGGATAAGAGTTACAATGAGCAGTTCTTC
d_gene: .; j_gene: TRBJ2-5; abundance: many; v_gene: TRBV4-2; CDR3aa: CASSRVGLKETQYF; CDR3nt: TGTGCCAGCAGCCGCGTCGGGTTAAAAGAGACCCAGTACTTC
d_gene: TRBD1; j_gene: TRBJ2-3; abundance: few; v_gene: TRBV5-6; CDR3aa: CASSLVGQGVEDTQYF; CDR3nt: TGTGCCAGCAGCTTGGTGGGACAGGGGGTTGAAGATACGCAGTATTTT
d_gene: .; j_gene: TRBJ1-6; abundance: many; v_gene: TRBV20-1; CDR3aa: CSARDRIGRSSYNSPLHF; CDR3nt: TGCAGTGCTAGAGATCGAATTGGGAGGAGCTCCTATAATTCACCCCTCCACTTT
d_gene: TRBD2; j_gene: TRBJ2-1; abundance: many; v_gene: TRBV27; CDR3aa: CASSFGLAAHNEQFF; CDR3nt: TGTGCCAGCAGTTTTGGGCTAGCGGCACACAATGAGCAGTTCTTC
d_gene: .; j_gene: TRBJ2-3; abundance: many; v_gene: TRBV29-1; CDR3aa: CSVDPRDTLTDTQYF; CDR3nt: TGCAGCGTTGACCCTCGGGACACCCTCACAGATACGCAGTATTTT
d_gene: .; j_gene: TRBJ1-1; abundance: many; v_gene: TRBV5-5; CDR3aa: CASRNVPRPRDTEAFF; CDR3nt: TGTGCCAGCAGAAACGTACCGCGCCCGCGGGACACTGAAGCTTTCTTT
d_gene: .; j_gene: TRBJ2-1; abundance: many; v_gene: TRBV12-3/TRBV12-4; CDR3aa: CASSLGGTYNEQFF; CDR3nt: TGTGCCAGCAGTTTAGGTGGGACCTACAATGAGCAGTTCTTC
d_gene: .; j_gene: TRBJ1-5; abundance: .; v_gene: TRBV20-1; CDR3aa: CSAPMGGRSNQPQHF; CDR3nt: TGCAGTGCTCCCATGGGGGGGCGAAGCAATCAGCCCCAGCATTTT
d_gene: TRBD2; j_gene: TRBJ2-5; abundance: many; v_gene: TRBV11-1; CDR3aa: CASSLRRASGSYHQETQYF; CDR3nt: TGTGCCAGCAGCTTAAGGCGGGCTAGCGGGAGTTACCACCAAGAGACCCAGTACTTC
d_gene: .; j_gene: TRBJ2-1; abundance: .; v_gene: TRBV30; CDR3aa: CAWSLFVSHNEQFF; CDR3nt: TGTGCCTGGAGTTTATTCGTGTCGCACAATGAGCAGTTCTTC
d_gene: .; j_gene: TRBJ2-1; abundance: many; v_gene: TRBV27; CDR3aa: CASMLGGADEQFF; CDR3nt: TGTGCCAGCATGCTAGGGGGGGCAGATGAGCAGTTCTTC
d_gene: .; j_gene: TRBJ1-5; abundance: few; v_gene: TRBV6-1; CDR3aa: CASGRGGLRVQPQHF; CDR3nt: TGTGCCAGCGGAAGGGGGGGTCTCCGGGTTCAGCCCCAGCATTTT
d_gene: .; j_gene: TRBJ2-7; abundance: many; v_gene: TRBV7-8; CDR3aa: CASSKGHRVQGGEQYF; CDR3nt: TGTGCCAGCAGCAAGGGCCACCGGGTCCAAGGAGGGGAGCAGTACTTC
d_gene: TRBD1; j_gene: TRBJ2-4; abundance: many; v_gene: TRBV20-1; CDR3aa: CSARPTGGLVIAKNIQYF; CDR3nt: TGCAGTGCTAGACCTACAGGGGGCCTGGTTATAGCCAAAAACATTCAGTACTTC
d_gene: .; j_gene: TRBJ1-3; abundance: .; v_gene: TRBV18; CDR3aa: CASSPARTAISGNTIYF; CDR3nt: TGTGCCAGCTCACCGGCAAGGACAGCCATCTCTGGAAACACCATATATTTT
d_gene: TRBD1; j_gene: TRBJ2-4; abundance: few; v_gene: TRBV27; CDR3aa: CASSLTYGQGSFF; CDR3nt: TGTGCCAGCAGTTTAACCTATGGACAGGGATCATTTTTC
d_gene: .; j_gene: TRBJ2-1; abundance: many; v_gene: TRBV5-1; CDR3aa: CASSEAGYSYNEQFF; CDR3nt: TGCGCCAGCAGCGAGGCGGGTTACTCCTACAATGAGCAGTTCTTC
d_gene: .; j_gene: TRBJ1-5; abundance: .; v_gene: TRBV11-2; CDR3aa: CASSLEPPQPQHF; CDR3nt: TGTGCCAGCAGCTTAGAACCACCTCAGCCCCAGCATTTT
d_gene: TRBD1; j_gene: TRBJ2-1; abundance: few; v_gene: TRBV14; CDR3aa: CASSQSRDRGYNEQFF; CDR3nt: TGTGCCAGCAGCCAATCCCGGGACAGGGGCTACAATGAGCAGTTCTTC
d_gene: .; j_gene: TRBJ2-3; abundance: .; v_gene: TRBV7-2; CDR3aa: CASSLRLQGDTQYF; CDR3nt: TGTGCCAGCAGCTTGCGACTCCAGGGGGATACGCAGTATTTT
d_gene: TRBD2; j_gene: TRBJ2-1; abundance: few; v_gene: TRBV7-6; CDR3aa: CASSGLAGDNEQFF; CDR3nt: TGTGCCAGCAGCGGACTAGCGGGAGATAATGAGCAGTTCTTC
d_gene: .; j_gene: TRBJ2-1; abundance: many; v_gene: TRBV4-3; CDR3aa: CASSQESAYNEQFF; CDR3nt: TGCGCCAGCAGCCAAGAAAGCGCCTACAATGAGCAGTTCTTC
d_gene: .; j_gene: TRBJ1-2; abundance: many; v_gene: TRBV5-6; CDR3aa: CASRTAGPGMSYTF; CDR3nt: TGTGCCAGCAGAACGGCGGGGCCAGGGATGAGCTACACCTTC
d_gene: .; j_gene: TRBJ1-1; abundance: few; v_gene: TRBV30; CDR3aa: CAWINGGALEAFF; CDR3nt: TGTGCCTGGATCAACGGAGGGGCACTTGAAGCTTTCTTT
d_gene: TRBD2; j_gene: TRBJ2-7; abundance: .; v_gene: TRBV20-1; CDR3aa: CSIARLAGSGEQYF; CDR3nt: TGCAGTATAGCCCGACTAGCGGGATCGGGGGAGCAGTACTTC
d_gene: .; j_gene: TRBJ2-7; abundance: many; v_gene: TRBV29-1; CDR3aa: CSVVVGSYEQYF; CDR3nt: TGCAGCGTTGTCGTGGGCTCCTACGAGCAGTACTTC
d_gene: TRBD1; j_gene: TRBJ1-2; abundance: few; v_gene: TRBV10-2; CDR3aa: CASSDDRARDYGYTF; CDR3nt: TGCGCCAGCAGTGACGACAGGGCTCGGGACTATGGCTACACCTTC
d_gene: .; j_gene: TRBJ1-2; abundance: few; v_gene: TRBV3-1; CDR3aa: CASSQEPDYGYTF; CDR3nt: TGTGCCAGCAGCCAAGAGCCGGACTATGGCTACACCTTC
d_gene: .; j_gene: TRBJ2-3; abundance: few; v_gene: TRBV5-1; CDR3aa: CASSSVASSTIDTQYF; CDR3nt: TGCGCCAGCAGCTCGGTAGCGTCCTCGACCATTGATACGCAGTATTTT
d_gene: .; j_gene: TRBJ1-2; abundance: few; v_gene: TRBV12-3/TRBV12-4; CDR3aa: CASSVAGARYTF; CDR3nt: TGTGCCAGCAGCGTTGCGGGGGCCCGCTACACCTTC
d_gene: TRBD2; j_gene: TRBJ2-3; abundance: many; v_gene: TRBV15; CDR3aa: CATSRPGGTSTDTQYF; CDR3nt: TGTGCCACCAGCCGACCGGGAGGGACTAGCACAGATACGCAGTATTTT
d_gene: TRBD2; j_gene: TRBJ2-1; abundance: many; v_gene: TRBV4-2; CDR3aa: CASSDSPGLALISSYNEQFF; CDR3nt: TGTGCCAGCAGCGACTCACCGGGACTAGCCCTAATAAGCTCCTACAATGAGCAGTTCTTC
d_gene: .; j_gene: TRBJ2-5; abundance: many; v_gene: TRBV10-3; CDR3aa: CAISESKGVTQYF; CDR3nt: TGTGCCATCAGTGAGTCGAAGGGAGTGACCCAGTACTTC
d_gene: .; j_gene: TRBJ2-1; abundance: many; v_gene: TRBV6-1; CDR3aa: CASRNRGTLYNEQFF; CDR3nt: TGTGCCAGCAGGAACCGGGGCACCTTGTACAATGAGCAGTTCTTC